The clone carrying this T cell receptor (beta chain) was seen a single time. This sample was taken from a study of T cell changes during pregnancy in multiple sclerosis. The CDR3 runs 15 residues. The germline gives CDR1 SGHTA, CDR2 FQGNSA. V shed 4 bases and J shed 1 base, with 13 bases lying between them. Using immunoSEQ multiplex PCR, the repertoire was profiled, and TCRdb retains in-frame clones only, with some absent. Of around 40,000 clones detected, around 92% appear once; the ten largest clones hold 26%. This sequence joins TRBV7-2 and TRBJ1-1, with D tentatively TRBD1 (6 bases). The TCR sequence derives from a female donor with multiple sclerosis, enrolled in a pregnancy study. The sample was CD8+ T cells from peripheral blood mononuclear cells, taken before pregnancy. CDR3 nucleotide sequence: TGTGCCAGCAGCTCGCCGGACAGCGGGAACACTGAAGCTTTCTTT. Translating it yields CASSSPDSGNTEAFF.